This T cell receptor (beta chain) is from a study of response to subunit inactivated influenza vaccine. Overall study results and limits: Only a handful of new T cells, the authors suggested, are recruited with each seasonal influenza vaccination.

CDR3 size: 21 residues. J was trimmed by 1 base and V by 4 bases; bases with no gene match: 17. Germline V CDR1 and CDR2: KGHDR, SFDVKD. Comments on this clonotype: No antigen is known for it.

TCRdb redid the calling of the RT-PCR reads with MiXCR, one entry per CDR3 protein. The table includes around 530,000 distinct CDR3 sequences, about 15% detected once. The TCR was taken from a man between 50 and 69 years old who received an inactivated influenza vaccine. The sample here was CD4+ T cells sorted from PBMCs, taken roughly 24 months after vaccination. This sequence joins TRBV24-1 and TRBJ2-1; 11 bases line up with TRBD1. The CDR3 is CATSDRSTRTGGAGSYNEQFF. Written as DNA, the CDR3 is TGTGCCACCAGTGACCGATCCACCAGGACAGGGGGCGCGGGGTCCTACAATGAGCAGTTCTTC.